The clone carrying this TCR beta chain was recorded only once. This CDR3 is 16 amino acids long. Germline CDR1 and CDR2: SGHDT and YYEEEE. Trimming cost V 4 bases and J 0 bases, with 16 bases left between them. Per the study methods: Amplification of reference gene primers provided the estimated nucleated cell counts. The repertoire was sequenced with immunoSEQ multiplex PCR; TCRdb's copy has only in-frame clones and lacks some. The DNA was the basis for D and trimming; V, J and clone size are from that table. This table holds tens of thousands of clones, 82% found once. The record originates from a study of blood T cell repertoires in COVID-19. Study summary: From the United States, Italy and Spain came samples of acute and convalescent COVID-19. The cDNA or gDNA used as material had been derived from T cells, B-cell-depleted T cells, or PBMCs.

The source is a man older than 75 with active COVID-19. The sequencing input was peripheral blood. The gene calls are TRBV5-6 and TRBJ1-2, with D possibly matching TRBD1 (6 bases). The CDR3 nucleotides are TGTGCCAGCAGCCGTGATGGACAGCTTACTAACTATGGCTACACCTTC. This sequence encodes CASSRDGQLTNYGYTF.